The text below deals with one TCR beta chain. The table came from immunoSEQ multiplex PCR; TCRdb's copy has only in-frame clones and leaves some out. The data hold about 17,000 clones, with 30% to 40% observed a single time. This entry is derived from a study of graft-versus-host responses after intestinal transplantation. V shed 3 bases, J shed 8 bases, and the junction held 4 bases outside the gene matches. The CDR3 is 13 residues long. Germline-derived CDR1 and CDR2 are SSHAT and FNYEAQ (reference sequence). The study plated approximately 200,000 CFSE-labeled responders with approximately 200,000 irradiated, violet-dye-labeled stimulators. The responders that had proliferated, CFSE-low CD3+CD4+ and CD3+CD8+ cells, were sorted after the reaction.

The receptor was isolated from a human patient who received an intestinal transplant. Sample: alloreactive CD8+ T cells from a mixed lymphocyte reaction culture, taken before intestinal transplant. Described subset: CFSE-low proliferating T cells sorted from approximately 6-day pre-transplant mixed lymphocyte reaction (GvH or HvG direction). The chain uses TRBV7-7 and TRBJ2-5; 9 nucleotides line up with TRBD1. The CDR3 protein is CASSFDRGITQYF. In DNA, the CDR3 is TGTGCCAGCAGCTTCGACAGGGGGATAACCCAGTACTTC.